This T cell receptor beta chain was recorded in a study of blood T cell repertoires in COVID-19. Study background: COVID-19 samples from acute and convalescent phases originated in the United States, Italy and Spain.

Participant age was 18 to 89 years, and participants resided in about 25 US areas. V was pared by 3 bases and J by 0 bases, with 12 bases between. Germline CDR1 LGHDT, CDR2 YNNKEL (reference sequence). The CDR3 is 16 residues long. Under the authors' procedure: Estimates of nucleated cell counts were drawn from the amplification of reference gene primers. Produced via immunoSEQ multiplex PCR; TCRdb's table is partial and in-frame only. That table is the source of V, J and clone size, and D and trimming were worked out from the DNA. Seen here are 150,000 to 200,000 clones, around 78% observed once, and the top ten hold 4.4%.

The clonotype comes from a woman between 50 and 59 years old who had recovered from COVID-19. V gene TRBV3-1 (or the pseudogene TRBV3-2) combines with J gene TRBJ1-3, with a tentative D call TRBD1 (5 bases). Material for sequencing was PBMCs or T cells enriched from blood (not recorded which). CDR3 residues: CASSQGRVSSGNTIYF. DNA for the CDR3: TGTGCCAGCAGCCAGGGCAGGGTGAGCTCTGGAAACACCATATATTTT.